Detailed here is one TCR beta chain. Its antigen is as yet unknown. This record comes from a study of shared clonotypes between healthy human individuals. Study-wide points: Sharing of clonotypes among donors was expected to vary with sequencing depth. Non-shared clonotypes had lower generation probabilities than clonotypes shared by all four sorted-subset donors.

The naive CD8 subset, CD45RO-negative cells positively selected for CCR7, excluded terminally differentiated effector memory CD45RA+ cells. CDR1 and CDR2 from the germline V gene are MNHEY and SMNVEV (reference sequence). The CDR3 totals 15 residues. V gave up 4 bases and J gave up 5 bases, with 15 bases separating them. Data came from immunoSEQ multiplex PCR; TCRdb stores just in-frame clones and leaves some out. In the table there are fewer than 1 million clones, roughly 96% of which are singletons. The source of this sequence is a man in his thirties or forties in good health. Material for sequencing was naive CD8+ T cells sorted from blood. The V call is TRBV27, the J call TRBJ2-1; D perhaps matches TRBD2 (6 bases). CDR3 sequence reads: CASSSGPGLHNEQFF. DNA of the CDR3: TGTGCCAGCAGTTCTGGTCCGGGACTTCACAATGAGCAGTTCTTC.